This TCR beta chain was captured by sequencing in a study of early T cells in non-severe SARS-CoV-2 infection. Across the whole study: Sequenced bulk RNA came from whole blood that was unsorted, and chains were unpaired. General study results and limits: The study's VDJdb matching favored anti-spike CD8 responses and missed private and CD4 specificities.

Individual cDNA molecules received unique molecular identifiers during library preparation. TCRdb recomputed calls from the 5' RACE reads with MiXCR, one row per CDR3 protein. This sample has tens of thousands of distinct CDR3 sequences, with roughly 4.8% found just once. Germline values: CDR1 MDHEN, CDR2 SYDVKM. CDR3 length: 16 residues. The V gene lost 3 bases and the J gene lost 0 bases, with 12 bases spanning the gap. In the case of this clonotype: What it binds is unknown.

This clonotype was obtained from an adult who was a healthcare worker with PCR-confirmed SARS-CoV-2 infection or an uninfected control (not recorded which). Sequenced: whole blood. V is TRBV28 and J is TRBJ1-3, with D unclear. The CDR3 loop reads CASSFQDDGSGNTIYF. The CDR3, as DNA: TGTGCCAGCAGTTTTCAAGACGATGGCTCTGGAAACACCATATATTTT.